This T cell receptor beta chain was documented in a study of blood T cell repertoires in COVID-19. CDR3 length equals 11 residues. Trimming removed 6 bases from V and 4 bases from J, with 6 bases in between. Germline CDR1 is MNHEY and CDR2 is SVGEGT. This clone was observed a few times. Cohort assignment relied on participant-reported clinical history. Method: immunoSEQ multiplex PCR; TCRdb's copy keeps in-frame clones and lacks some. The sample consists of 200,000 to 250,000 clones, more than 70% of them appearing once. This chain connects TRBV6-2 or TRBV6-3 to TRBJ2-5; D remains ambiguous. The sequence came from a middle-aged woman with acute COVID-19. The sequenced material came from PBMCs or T cells enriched from blood (not recorded which). CDR3 in DNA: TGTGCCAGCAGCTCCAGAGAGACCCAGTACTTC. This sequence encodes CASSSRETQYF.